These 17 T cell receptor beta chains were all obtained from the same sample, sequenced in a study of cytomegalovirus exposure and HLA in healthy donors. PCR amplification relied on 60 Vbeta primers (plus 13 Jbeta primers). The assay was immunoSEQ multiplex PCR, and TCRdb's table has in-frame clones only and misses some. The sample has around 160,000 clones; roughly 70% are singletons. Sequenced: PBMCs. These receptors were taken from a woman in her thirties or forties in good health and CMV-seropositive.

V and J are TRBV5-1 and TRBJ1-2; D gene ambiguous. CDR1 and CDR2 (germline): SGHRS, YFSETQ. Trimming pared 0 bases from V and 3 bases from J, leaving 6 bases between. This CDR3 has 13 amino acids. CDR3 in DNA: TGCGCCAGCAGCTTGGGTGTATACTATGGCTACACCTTC. Translated: CASSLGVYYGYTF. The full variable domain, in which reference TRBV5-1 and TRBJ1-2 provide the parts outside the CDR3, is KAGVTQTPRYLIKTRGQQVTLSCSPISGHRSVSWYQQTPGQGLQFLFEYFSETQRNKGNFPGRFSGRQFSNSRSEMNVSTLELGDSALYLCASSLGVYYGYTFGSGTRLTVV.

This sequence joins TRBV7-2 and TRBJ2-3; TRBD2 agrees at 9 bases. Germline V lookup: CDR1 SGHTA, CDR2 FQGNSA. The J segment lost 1 base and the V segment lost 5 bases, leaving 10 bases of the junction unmatched. This CDR3 comprises 17 residues. CDR3 DNA: TGTGCCAGCAGCCCCCCAGGGCTAGCGGGGCGCACAGATACGCAGTATTTT. Protein sequence: CASSPPGLAGRTDTQYF. The whole variable domain, remainder taken from reference TRBV7-2 and TRBJ2-3, is GAGVSQSPSNKVTEKGKDVELRCDPISGHTALYWYRQSLGQGLEFLIYFQGNSAPDKSGLPSDRFSAERTGGSVSTLTIQRTQQEDSAVYLCASSPPGLAGRTDTQYFGPGTRLTVL.

For this clone: An end of the junction does not agree with germline; a read error may underlie this. V is TRBV29-1 and J is TRBJ1-5; TRBD1 agrees at 8 bases. This CDR3 contains 12 residues. CDR1 is SQVTM, CDR2 ANQGSEA, per germline. The CDR3 coding sequence is TGCAGCGTTCGACAGGGGAATCAGCCCCAGAATTTT. It codes for CSVRQGNQPQNF.

The chain is built from TRBV5-8 and TRBJ1-2; 8 nucleotides line up with TRBD1. Germline V CDR1 and CDR2: SGHTS, YDEGEE. CDR3 length: 15 residues. With 4 bases clipped from V and 2 bases from J, the junction kept 7 bases outside the gene matches. For the CDR3, the DNA is TGTGCCAGCAGCAGTGGACAGGGCCCAAACTATGGCTACACCTTC. It specifies CASSSGQGPNYGYTF.

A single count supports this clone. Sequence at one end of the junction differs from germline and may be a read error. The rearrangement links TRBV5-1 to TRBJ2-1, with TRBD1 matching 10 bases. CDR1 SGHRS and CDR2 YFSETQ come from the germline V gene. The CDR3 has 14 residues. The CDR3 bases are TGCGCCAGCAGCTTCGGGACAGGGGACAATGAGCAGCTCTTC. The encoded protein is CASSFGTGDNEQLF.

Comment on this clone: This specimen includes other DNA sequences encoding the same CDR3. The rearrangement uses TRBV29-1 and TRBJ1-1; D remains ambiguous. Germline CDR1 reads SQVTM; CDR2 reads ANQGSEA. The CDR3 has 13 amino acids. V was cut by 1 base and J by 0 bases, with 6 bases left in between. The CDR3 protein is CSVEGRLNTEAFF. The CDR3 region has the DNA TGCAGCGTTGAAGGGCGGTTGAACACTGAAGCTTTCTTT. The full variable domain, completed using reference TRBV29-1 and TRBJ1-1, is SAVISQKPSRDICQRGTSLTIQCQVDSQVTMMFWYRQQPGQSLTLIATANQGSEATYESGFVIDKFPISRPNLTFSTLTVSNMSPEDSSIYLCSVEGRLNTEAFFGQGTRLTVV.

This chain connects TRBV18 to TRBJ1-6, with 11 nucleotides matching TRBD1. Germline assignment: CDR1 KGHSH and CDR2 LQKENI. The V and J ends lost 3 bases and 7 bases, in that order; junction bases with no gene match: 2. The CDR3 runs to 15 residues. The CDR3 region is CASSPGQGANSPLHF. The CDR3, as DNA: TGTGCCAGCTCACCCGGACAGGGGGCGAATTCACCCCTCCACTTT.

The J gene is TRBJ1-1, the V gene TRBV19; 8 nucleotides line up with TRBD1. V lost 5 bases to trimming and J lost 5 bases; unmatched junction nucleotides: 10. The length of the CDR3 is 15 residues. The V gene's germline CDR1 is LNHDA and CDR2 SQIVND (reference sequence). CDR3 DNA sequence: TGTGCCAGTAGTCGGTCGACAGGGGCGAAGACTGAAGCTTTCTTT. Its protein product is CASSRSTGAKTEAFF.

This chain uses TRBV5-4 with TRBJ2-1; 10 bases are shared with TRBD2. Germline-derived CDR1 and CDR2 are SGHNT and YYREEE (reference sequence). The length of the CDR3 is 17 residues. The J segment lost 5 bases and the V segment lost 0 bases, leaving 8 bases of the junction unmatched. The CDR3 loop is CASSLGGRTSGNNEQFF. CDR3 DNA sequence: TGTGCCAGCAGCTTGGGGGGGAGGACTAGCGGAAACAATGAGCAGTTCTTC.

This chain connects TRBV18 to TRBJ2-3; 8 bases line up with TRBD1. This CDR3 spans 15 amino acids. Germline-derived CDR1 and CDR2 are KGHSH and LQKENI. Trimming at V came to 1 base and at J to 5 bases, leaving 5 bases not matched to a gene. DNA of the CDR3: TGTGCCAGCTCACCACAACAGGGGGACCAAGATACGCAGTATTTT. The encoded protein is CASSPQQGDQDTQYF.

The chain combines TRBV28 with TRBJ1-1; TRBD1 aligns across 9 bases. CDR3 length equals 14 residues. Germline CDR1 MDHEN, CDR2 SYDVKM. Losses at the gene ends were 3 bases for V and 7 bases for J; bases not matched to a gene: 6. The CDR3 nucleotides are TGTGCCAGCAGTTTGGGGACAGGGCGTGGTGAAGCTTTCTTT. Its translation is CASSLGTGRGEAFF.

The gene calls are TRBV5-1 and TRBJ2-2, with TRBD2 identical over 8 bases. In germline, CDR1 is SGHRS, CDR2 YFSETQ. J lost 7 bases, V lost 7 bases, and 9 bases had no gene match. This CDR3 is built from 14 residues. The CDR3 DNA follows: TGCGCCAGCTGTCCTCCGGGACTAGGCGGGGAGCTGTTTTTT. As protein: CASCPPGLGGELFF.

This chain connects TRBV27 to TRBJ1-2, with 7 bases identical to TRBD1. With 5 bases clipped from V and 5 bases from J, the junction kept 14 bases outside the gene matches. Germline loops: CDR1 MNHEY, CDR2 SMNVEV (reference sequence). There are 16 residues in the CDR3. The CDR3 region is CASSPRSGQNSYGYTF. The CDR3 DNA sequence: TGTGCCAGCAGTCCCCGATCGGGACAGAACTCATATGGCTACACCTTC.

The chain uses TRBV27 and TRBJ2-7; the D gene is possibly TRBD2 (5 bases). This CDR3 is 15 amino acids long. V was cut by 3 bases and J by 2 bases, with 14 bases left in between. Germline assignment: CDR1 MNHEY and CDR2 SMNVEV (reference sequence). The CDR3 region is CASSFLSDLTYEQYF. CDR3 DNA: TGTGCCAGCAGTTTTTTATCGGACTTGACCTACGAGCAGTACTTC.

This clone turned up a few times. The CDR3 nucleotides read TGTGCCAGCAGCCCGATACTCGGGACAGGGAACACCGGGGAGCTGTTTTTT. Translated: CASSPILGTGNTGELFF. The chain is built from TRBV7-9 and TRBJ2-2; 8 nucleotides match TRBD1. The CDR3 runs 17 residues. The V gene end was trimmed by 5 bases and the J gene end by 1 base; junction bases not matched to a gene: 9. Germline values: CDR1 SEHNR, CDR2 FQNEAQ (reference sequence).

This clone was seen more than once but under ten times. The chain employs TRBV28 and TRBJ2-1; 8 bases match TRBD1. Germline V gene lookup returns CDR1 MDHEN and CDR2 SYDVKM. CDR3 size: 16 residues. V trimming: 4 bases; J trimming: 4 bases; junction bases outside the gene matches: 9. The CDR3 DNA reads as TGTGCCAGCAGTTCAACGACAGGGGCCAGTTACAATGAGCAGTTCTTC. It encodes CASSSTTGASYNEQFF.

The rearrangement joins TRBV21-1 to TRBJ2-5; the DNA was not compared with TRBD1, the D call given in the table. TRBV21-1 corresponds to a pseudogene. The CDR3 sequence is 16 residues long. CDR3: CASSKGKGQGQETQYF. CDR3 in DNA: TGTGCCAGCAGCAAAGGAAAGGGACAGGGCCAAGAGACCCAGTACTTC.